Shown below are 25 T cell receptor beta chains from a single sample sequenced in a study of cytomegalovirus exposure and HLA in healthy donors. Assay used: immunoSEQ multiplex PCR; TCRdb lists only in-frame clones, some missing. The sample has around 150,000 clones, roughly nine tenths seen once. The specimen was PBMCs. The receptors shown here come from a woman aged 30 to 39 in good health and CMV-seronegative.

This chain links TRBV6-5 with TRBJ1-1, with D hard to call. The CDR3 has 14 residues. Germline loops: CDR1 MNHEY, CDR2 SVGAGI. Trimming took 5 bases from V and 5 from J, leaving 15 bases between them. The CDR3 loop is CASSGPGTPTEAFF. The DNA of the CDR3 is TGTGCCAGCAGTGGACCTGGAACCCCGACTGAAGCTTTCTTT.

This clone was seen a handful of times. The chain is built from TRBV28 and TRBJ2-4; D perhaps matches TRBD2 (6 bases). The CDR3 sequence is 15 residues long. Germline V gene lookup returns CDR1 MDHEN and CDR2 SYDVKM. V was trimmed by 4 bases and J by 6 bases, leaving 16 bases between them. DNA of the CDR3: TGTGCCAGCAGTTCTCCCCCCCCGGAGGGAAACATTCAGTACTTC. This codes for CASSSPPPEGNIQYF.

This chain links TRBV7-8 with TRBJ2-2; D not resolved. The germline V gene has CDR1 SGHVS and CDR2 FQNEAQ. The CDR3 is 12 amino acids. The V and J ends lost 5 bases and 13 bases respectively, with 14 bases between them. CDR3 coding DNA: TGTGCCAGCAGCCAAGACGGCCCCGGGCTGTTTTTT. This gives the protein CASSQDGPGLFF.

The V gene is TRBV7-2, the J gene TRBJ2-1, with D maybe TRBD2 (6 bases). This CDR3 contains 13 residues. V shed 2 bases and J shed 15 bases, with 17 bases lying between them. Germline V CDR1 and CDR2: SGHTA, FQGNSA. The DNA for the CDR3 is TGTGCCAGCAGCTTATCGTTCCGGGAGCGGCCGTTCTTC. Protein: CASSLSFRERPFF.

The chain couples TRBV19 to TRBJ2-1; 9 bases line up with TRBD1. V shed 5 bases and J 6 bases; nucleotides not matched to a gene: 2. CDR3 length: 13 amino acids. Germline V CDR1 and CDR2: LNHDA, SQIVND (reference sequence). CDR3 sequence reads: CASSPGQGNEQFF. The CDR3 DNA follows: TGTGCCAGTAGTCCGGGACAGGGCAATGAGCAGTTCTTC.

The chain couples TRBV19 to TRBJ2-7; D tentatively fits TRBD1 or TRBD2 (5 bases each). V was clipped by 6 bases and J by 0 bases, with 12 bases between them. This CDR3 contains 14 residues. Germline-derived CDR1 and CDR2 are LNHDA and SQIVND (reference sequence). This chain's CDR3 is CASSSRDVSYEQYF. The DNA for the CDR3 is TGTGCCAGTAGCTCCCGGGACGTCTCCTACGAGCAGTACTTC. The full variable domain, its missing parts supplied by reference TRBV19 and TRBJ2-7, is DGGITQSPKYLFRKEGQNVTLSCEQNLNHDAMYWYRQDPGQGLRLIYYSQIVNDFQKGDIAEGYSVSREKKESFPLTVTSAQKNPTAFYLCASSSRDVSYEQYFGPGTRLTVT.

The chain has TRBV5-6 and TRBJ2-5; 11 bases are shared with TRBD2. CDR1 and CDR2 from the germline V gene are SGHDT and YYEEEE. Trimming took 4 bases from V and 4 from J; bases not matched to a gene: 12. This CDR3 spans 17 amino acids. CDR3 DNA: TGTGCCAGCAGCACCCCAACTAGCGGGAGTTTTGGAGAGACCCAGTACTTC. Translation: CASSTPTSGSFGETQYF.

The CDR3 nucleotides are TGCGCCAGCTGCCGAGACCCCACCGGGGAGCTGTTTTTT. This gives the protein CASCRDPTGELFF. The chain joins TRBV10-2 to TRBJ2-2, with no clear D. Per germline, CDR1 WSHSY and CDR2 SAAADI. Between the trimmed V and J ends, which lost 8 bases and 4 bases, there was a span of 11 bases. The CDR3 extends over 13 amino acids.

The chain's CDR3 is CASSFGGSGETQYF. The CDR3 DNA is TGTGCCAGCAGCTTTGGAGGGTCGGGGGAGACCCAGTACTTC. This rearrangement joins TRBV7-2 to TRBJ2-5; TRBD2 might be the D (6 bases). CDR1 SGHTA and CDR2 FQGNSA come from the germline V gene. The CDR3 spans 14 residues. The germline V and J ends were trimmed by 3 bases and 5 bases, with 13 bases remaining between them.

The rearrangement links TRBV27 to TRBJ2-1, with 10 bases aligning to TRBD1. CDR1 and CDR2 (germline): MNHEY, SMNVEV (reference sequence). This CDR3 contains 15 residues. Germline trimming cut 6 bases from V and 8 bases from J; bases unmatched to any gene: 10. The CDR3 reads CASSQTWDRGYEQFF. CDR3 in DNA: TGTGCCAGCAGCCAAACCTGGGACAGGGGTTATGAGCAGTTCTTC.

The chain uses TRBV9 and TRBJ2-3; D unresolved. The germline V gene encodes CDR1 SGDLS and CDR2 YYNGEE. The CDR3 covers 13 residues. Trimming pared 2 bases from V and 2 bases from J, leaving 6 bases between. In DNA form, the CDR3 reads TGTGCCAGCAGCGTGCAGGACACAGATACGCAGTATTTT. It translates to CASSVQDTDTQYF.

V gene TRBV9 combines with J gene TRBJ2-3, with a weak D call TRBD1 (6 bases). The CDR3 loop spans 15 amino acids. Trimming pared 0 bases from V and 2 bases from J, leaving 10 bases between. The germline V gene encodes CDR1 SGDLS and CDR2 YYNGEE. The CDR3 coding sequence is TGTGCCAGCAGCGTAGGGCAGGGGTTCACAGATACGCAGTATTTT. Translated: CASSVGQGFTDTQYF.

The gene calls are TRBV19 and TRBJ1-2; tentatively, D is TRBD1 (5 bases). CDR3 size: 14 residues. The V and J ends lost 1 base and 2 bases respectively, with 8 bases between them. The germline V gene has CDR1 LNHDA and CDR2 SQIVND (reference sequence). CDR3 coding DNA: TGTGCCAGTAGTATAGTGGCAGGGAACTATGGCTACACCTTC. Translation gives CASSIVAGNYGYTF.

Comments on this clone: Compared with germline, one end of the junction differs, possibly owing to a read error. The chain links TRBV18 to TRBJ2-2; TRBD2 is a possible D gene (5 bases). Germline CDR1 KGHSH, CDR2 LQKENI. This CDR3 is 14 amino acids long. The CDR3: CASSPPRATGELFF. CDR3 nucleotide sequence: TGTGCCAGCTCACCACCGAGGGCGACCGGAGAGCTGTTTTTT. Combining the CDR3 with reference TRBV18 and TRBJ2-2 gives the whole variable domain NAGVMQNPRHLVRRRGQEARLRCSPMKGHSHVYWYRQLPEEGLKFMVYLQKENIIDESGMPKERFSAEFPKEGPSILRIQQVVRGDSAAYFCASSPPRATGELFFGEGSRLTVL.

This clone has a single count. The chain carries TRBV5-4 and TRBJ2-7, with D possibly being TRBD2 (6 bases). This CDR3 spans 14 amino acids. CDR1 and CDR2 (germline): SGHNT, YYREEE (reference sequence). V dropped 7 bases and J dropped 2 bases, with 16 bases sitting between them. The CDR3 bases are TGTGCCAGCGCCCCCGGGAGCGGAACCTACGAGCAGTACTTC. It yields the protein CASAPGSGTYEQYF.

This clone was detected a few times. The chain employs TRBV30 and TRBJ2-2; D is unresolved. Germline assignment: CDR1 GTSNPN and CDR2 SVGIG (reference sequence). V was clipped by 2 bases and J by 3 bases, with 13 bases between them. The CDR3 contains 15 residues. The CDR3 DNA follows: TGTGCCTGGAGTAGGCTCTTAGGTGACACCGGGGAGCTGTTTTTT. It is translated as CAWSRLLGDTGELFF.

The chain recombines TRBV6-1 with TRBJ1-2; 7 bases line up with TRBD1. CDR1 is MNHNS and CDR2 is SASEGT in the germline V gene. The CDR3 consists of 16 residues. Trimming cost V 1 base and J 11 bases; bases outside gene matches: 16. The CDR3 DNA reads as TGTGCCAGCAGTGAAGATCTCAGGGGGGCTCGTGTTGGGTACACCTTC. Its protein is CASSEDLRGARVGYTF.

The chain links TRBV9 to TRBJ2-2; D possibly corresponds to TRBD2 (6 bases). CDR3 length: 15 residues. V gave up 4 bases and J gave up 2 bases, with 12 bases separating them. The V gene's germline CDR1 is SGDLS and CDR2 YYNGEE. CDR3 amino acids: CASSLGLANTGELFF. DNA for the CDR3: TGTGCCAGCAGCTTGGGACTCGCCAACACCGGGGAGCTGTTTTTT.

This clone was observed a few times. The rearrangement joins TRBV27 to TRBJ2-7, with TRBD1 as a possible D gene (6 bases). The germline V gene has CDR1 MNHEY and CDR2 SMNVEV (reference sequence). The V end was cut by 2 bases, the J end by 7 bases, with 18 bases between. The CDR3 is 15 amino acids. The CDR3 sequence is CASSLRSGLGGEQYF. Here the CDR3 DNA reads TGTGCCAGCAGTTTAAGATCGGGCCTAGGGGGAGAGCAGTACTTC.

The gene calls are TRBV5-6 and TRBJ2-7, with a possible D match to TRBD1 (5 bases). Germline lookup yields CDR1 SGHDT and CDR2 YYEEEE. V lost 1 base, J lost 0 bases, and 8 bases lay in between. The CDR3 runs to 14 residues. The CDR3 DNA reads TGTGCCAGCAGCTTGTCAGGGAACTCCTACGAGCAGTACTTC. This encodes CASSLSGNSYEQYF.

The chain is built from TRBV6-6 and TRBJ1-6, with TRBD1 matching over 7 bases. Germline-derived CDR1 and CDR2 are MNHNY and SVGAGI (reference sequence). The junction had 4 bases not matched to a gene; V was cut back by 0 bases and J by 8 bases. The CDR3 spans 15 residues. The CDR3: CASSYSRDSHSPLHF. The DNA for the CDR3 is TGTGCCAGCAGTTACTCGAGGGACAGCCATTCACCCCTCCACTTT.

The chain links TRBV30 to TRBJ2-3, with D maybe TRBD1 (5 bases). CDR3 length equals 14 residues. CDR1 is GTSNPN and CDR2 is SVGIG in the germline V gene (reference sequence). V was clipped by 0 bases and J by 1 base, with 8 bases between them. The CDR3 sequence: CAWSVPRGTDTQYF. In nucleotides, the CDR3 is TGTGCCTGGAGTGTTCCCAGGGGCACAGATACGCAGTATTTT.

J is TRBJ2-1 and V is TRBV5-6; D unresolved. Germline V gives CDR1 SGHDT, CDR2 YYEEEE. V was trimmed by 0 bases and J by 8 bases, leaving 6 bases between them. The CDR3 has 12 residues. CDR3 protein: CASSLVRYEQFF. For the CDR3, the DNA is TGTGCCAGCAGCTTGGTTAGGTATGAGCAGTTCTTC.

The CDR3 region is CASSLGRGQNTEAFF. As DNA, the CDR3 is TGTGCCAGCAGCTTGGGGCGGGGCCAGAACACTGAAGCTTTCTTT. V usage is TRBV11-2 and J usage is TRBJ1-1; possible D gene TRBD1, 5 bases. The CDR3 runs 15 residues. The germline V and J ends were trimmed by 3 bases and 1 base, with 12 bases remaining between them. Germline V gene lookup returns CDR1 SGHAT and CDR2 FQNNGV. The full variable domain, rest sourced from reference TRBV11-2 and TRBJ1-1, is EAGVAQSPRYKIIEKRQSVAFWCNPISGHATLYWYQQILGQGPKLLIQFQNNGVVDDSQLPKDRFSAERLKGVDSTLKIQPAKLEDSAVYLCASSLGRGQNTEAFFGQGTRLTVV.

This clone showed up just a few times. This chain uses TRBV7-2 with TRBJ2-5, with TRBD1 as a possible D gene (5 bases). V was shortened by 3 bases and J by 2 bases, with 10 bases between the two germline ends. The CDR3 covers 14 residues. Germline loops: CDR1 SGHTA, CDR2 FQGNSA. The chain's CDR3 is CASSFSRVQETQYF. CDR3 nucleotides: TGTGCCAGCAGCTTTAGCAGGGTACAAGAGACCCAGTACTTC.